What follows are 7 T cell receptor beta chains derived from one specimen sequenced in a study of blood T cell repertoires in COVID-19. Libraries were prepared by immunoSEQ multiplex PCR; TCRdb keeps only in-frame clonotypes and omits some of them. Seen here are a few hundred thousand clones, 85% observed once, and the top ten hold around 6.9%. Sequencing input: peripheral blood. These receptors were taken from a human donor in a cohort sampled during active COVID-19.

The chain recombines TRBV6-5 with TRBJ1-2, with 8 bases identical to TRBD1. Germline-derived CDR1 and CDR2 are MNHEY and SVGAGI. V gave up 2 bases and J gave up 4 bases; unmatched junction bases: 3. This CDR3 region has 14 residues. The CDR3 DNA follows: TGTGCCAGCAGTTACGGGGGACAGGTCTATGGCTACACCTTC. Encoded protein: CASSYGGQVYGYTF.

CDR3 sequence: CASSEAPGGLGRNQPQHF. The CDR3 DNA follows: TGTGCCAGCAGTGAAGCCCCAGGGGGCCTCGGGCGCAATCAGCCCCAGCATTTT. This chain uses TRBV6-1 with TRBJ1-5; 8 bases are shared with TRBD1. The CDR3 covers 18 residues. Germline-derived CDR1 and CDR2 are MNHNS and SASEGT. V trimming: 0 bases; J trimming: 2 bases; junction bases outside the gene matches: 9.

The chain is built from TRBV2 and TRBJ1-2, with 10 bases aligning to TRBD1. This CDR3 has 14 amino acids. Unmatched junction bases numbered 5, after V lost 3 bases and J lost 7 bases. Germline V gene data show CDR1 as SNHLY and CDR2 as FYNNEI. The chain's CDR3 is CASSELRDRGGYTF. CDR3 DNA sequence: TGTGCCAGCAGTGAGCTCCGGGACAGGGGTGGCTACACCTTC. Complete variable domain (other parts from reference TRBV2 and TRBJ1-2): EPEVTQTPSHQVTQMGQEVILRCVPISNHLYFYWYRQILGQKVEFLVSFYNNEISEKSEIFDDQFSVERPDGSNFTLKIRSTKLEDSAMYFCASSELRDRGGYTFGSGTRLTVV.

Worth noting for this clone: Other DNA sequences in this specimen translate into the identical CDR3. The chain links TRBV24-1 to TRBJ1-2; 7 bases are shared with TRBD1. Trimming took 4 bases from V and 0 from J; bases not matched to a gene: 7. CDR1 is KGHDR, CDR2 SFDVKD, per germline. The CDR3 loop spans 16 amino acids. CDR3 nucleotides: TGTGCCACCAGTGACCCCCGACAGGGCGCTAACTATGGCTACACCTTC. This encodes CATSDPRQGANYGYTF.

This clone has a handful of counts. This sample includes further DNA sequences coding for the same CDR3. The CDR3 loop reads CASSSRGGYTF. In nucleotides, the CDR3 is TGTGCCAGCAGTTCCAGGGGAGGCTACACCTTC. This chain uses TRBV12-3 or TRBV12-4 with TRBJ1-2; possible D gene TRBD1, 6 bases. Trimming cost V 4 bases and J 8 bases, with 8 bases left between them. The CDR3 runs to 11 residues.

The chain carries TRBV19 and TRBJ1-3; no firm D call. Germline V CDR1 and CDR2: LNHDA, SQIVND (reference sequence). V was shortened by 3 bases and J by 0 bases, with 3 bases between the two germline ends. The CDR3 loop spans 13 amino acids. The CDR3 sequence: CASSIGSGNTIYF. Written as DNA, the CDR3 is TGTGCCAGTAGTATCGGCTCTGGAAACACCATATATTTT.

The V and J genes are TRBV4-2 and TRBJ2-3; 11 bases map to TRBD2. Germline V gives CDR1 LGHNA, CDR2 YNFKEQ. The CDR3 totals 15 residues. After removal of 4 bases from V and 3 bases from J, the junction contained 3 bases not matched to a gene. The CDR3 spells CASSLTSGGTDTQYF. Written as DNA, the CDR3 is TGTGCCAGCAGCCTCACTAGCGGGGGTACAGATACGCAGTATTTT.